This T cell receptor (beta chain) was identified during a study of shared clonotypes between healthy human individuals (dated by TCRdb to 2018 to 2021). About the study as a whole: A couple of women and a few men aged 18 to 49 years were included in the cohort. For each donor, CD4 naive and CD4 memory were each run on three plates, CD8 naive on two plates, and CD8 memory on one plate. To estimate repertoire size and how much clonotypes are shared between individuals, the study performed deep sequencing of blood TCR repertoires from about five healthy adults. Different laboratories and diverse techniques were used to prepare libraries and sequence TCR repertoires, to increase sequencing depth and limit assay-specific biases. Leukapheresis yielded between about 0.85 and 9.5 billion PBMCs per donor. The investigation overall reported the following: Pairwise subsampling indicated that sequencing depth was expected to affect the degree of clonotype sharing among donors. When several donors were compared, the shared fraction of clonotypes was around 5% for naive CD4, 3.5% to 4% for naive CD8, 2% to 2.5% for memory CD4, and under 0.5% for memory CD8. Incomplete sequencing was indicated by rarefaction of sorted-subset datasets, despite the large sequencing depth. Sampling was restricted to blood, and TCR repertoires in tissues likely differ from the TCR repertoires found in blood. The small number of donors limited the genetic and exposure-history diversity represented. Compared with non-shared clonotypes, the clonotypes found in all four sorted-subset donors had higher generation probabilities. Naive subsets generally had larger estimated clonotype richness than memory subsets did.

As to this clone: Its recognized antigen is unknown. No base qualities exist here, and no much larger clone lies one base off it.

The germline V gene (reference sequence) yields SGHNT for CDR1 and YYREEE for CDR2. The CDR3 goes from the cysteine to the phenylalanine over 17 residues. The read is trimmed to its CDR3 DNA, 51 bases read in frame from base 1. Ends trimmed: V by 0 bases, J by 5 bases; bases unmatched to a gene: 9. CD8 naive samples were obtained by positive selection for CCR7 among CD45RO-negative cells, yielding a CD45RA+CCR7+ population from which TemRA cells were excluded. The donors were healthy, HIV-negative adults with no recently reported acute infections or vaccinations. Only Caucasian adults living in Nashville, Tennessee, USA were represented among the donors. After blood collection by leukapheresis, PBMCs were isolated using Ficoll-Histopaque density gradient centrifugation and then cryopreserved in the vapor phase of liquid nitrogen. Analytical flow cytometry was used to check the purity and quantity of every magnetically sorted T cell population. Genomic DNA was isolated from every sorted fraction and measured by UV absorbance on a Nanodrop 2000c.

TCR CDR3 regions were amplified from genomic DNA by multiplex PCR using the deep immunoSEQ assay. Extracted genomic DNA from each cell subset was distributed evenly across all wells of several immunoSEQ 96-well plates, and each plate was treated as a replicate. For sorted subsets, 150 to 250 ng of genomic DNA, equivalent to 25,000 to 35,000 T cell genomes, went into each replicate PCR. The purified libraries were quantified using a Qubit 3.0 fluorometer, sized with a Bioanalyzer 2100, and then quantified again using the KAPA Library Quantification kit. A separate single-read 150-cycle Illumina NextSeq 550 flow cell was used to sequence each immunoSEQ 96-well plate. The published analysis was carried out like this. Because the immunoSEQ output included only junctional sequences and no quality scores, the filtering could not be the same as the filtering used for full-length reads. To assign V/J genes and CDR3, sequences were annotated against IMGT germline references using PyIR, a Python wrapper for IgBLAST v1.9. Reads were filtered out if the reads had weak V/J assignments (E-value above 1e-6), no CDR3, stop codons, out-of-frame junctions, or ambiguous translated residues. A V3J clonotype was defined by an identical inferred V gene, J gene, and CDR3 amino acid sequence. To compute the percentage overlap between repertoires, the number of shared unique clonotypes was divided by the size of the smaller repertoire. RTK rarefaction, the Chao1 estimator, and Recon v2.1 estimates of unobserved clonotypes were used to assess repertoire richness. OLGA was used to compute generation probabilities for all TCRbeta clonotypes that the gDNA method yielded from a handful of donors. TCRdb retrieved this table from immuneACCESS and kept in-frame rearrangements only. Not all clones are present; in checked studies, unresolved V genes account for under half, and no reason is known for the remainder. V and J calls plus clone size are reproduced from that table; the DNA served to infer D and trimming. The sample records about 2 million clones, about 95% of which are singletons. Of the sample, 1.2% falls within the top ten clones.

Material: naive CD8+ T cells sorted from blood. According to the study, the label for this sample's cell subset or site signals: CD45RA+CCR7+. This receptor was identified in a man aged 18 to 30 in good health. The V gene is TRBV5-4 and the J gene is TRBJ2-2; a stretch of 8 junction bases matches TRBD1. The nucleotide sequence is given as TGTGCCAGCAGCTTGGCAACAGGGGGTGGCATTACCGGGGAGCTGTTTTTT. This is translated as CASSLATGGGITGELFF.